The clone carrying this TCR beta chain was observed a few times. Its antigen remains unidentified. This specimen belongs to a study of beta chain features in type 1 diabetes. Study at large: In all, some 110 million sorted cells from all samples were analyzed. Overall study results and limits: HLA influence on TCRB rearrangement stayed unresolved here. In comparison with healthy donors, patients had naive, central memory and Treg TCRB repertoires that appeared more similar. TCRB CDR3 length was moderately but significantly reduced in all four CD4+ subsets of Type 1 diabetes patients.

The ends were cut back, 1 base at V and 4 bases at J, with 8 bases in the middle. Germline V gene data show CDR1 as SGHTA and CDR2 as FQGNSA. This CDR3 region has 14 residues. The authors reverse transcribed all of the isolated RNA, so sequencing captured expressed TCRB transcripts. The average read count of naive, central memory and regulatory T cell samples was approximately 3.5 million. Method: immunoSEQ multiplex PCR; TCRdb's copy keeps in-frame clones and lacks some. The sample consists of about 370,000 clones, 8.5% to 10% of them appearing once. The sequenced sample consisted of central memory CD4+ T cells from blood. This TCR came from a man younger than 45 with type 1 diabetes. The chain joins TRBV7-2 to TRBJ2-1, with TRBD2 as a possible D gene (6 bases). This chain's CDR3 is CASSLEGLYNEQFF. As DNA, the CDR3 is TGTGCCAGCAGCTTAGAGGGACTTTACAATGAGCAGTTCTTC.